This T cell receptor beta chain stems from a study of shared clonotypes between healthy human individuals. Clones were read by immunoSEQ multiplex PCR, and TCRdb kept only the in-frame ones, dropping some. The table includes about 2.3 million clones, around 92% detected once. The CDR3 contains 15 residues. Germline V gene sequence: CDR1 SGHAT, CDR2 FQNNGV. With 5 bases clipped from V and 6 bases from J, the junction kept 7 bases outside the gene matches. Sequencing was done on a sample of naive CD4+ T cells from PBMCs. Indicated subset: CD45RA+ positively selected. This chain joins TRBV11-2 and TRBJ2-2; 9 bases agree with TRBD1. This TCR derives from a young man in good health. Some clones in this sample may be carry-over from other donors' samples. The CDR3 is CASSPRDRESGELFF. The DNA for the CDR3 is TGTGCCAGCAGCCCTCGGGACAGGGAATCCGGGGAGCTGTTTTTT. Supplemented by reference TRBV11-2 and TRBJ2-2, the full variable domain reads EAGVAQSPRYKIIEKRQSVAFWCNPISGHATLYWYQQILGQGPKLLIQFQNNGVVDDSQLPKDRFSAERLKGVDSTLKIQPAKLEDSAVYLCASSPRDRESGELFFGEGSRLTVL.